This TCR beta chain was recorded in a study of CD8+CD57+ T cells in acquired aplastic anemia. Sequencing involved patients with CD8+CD57+ cell expansion previously shown by flow cytometry. This clonotype appeared many times. Profiles of TCR beta VDJ and CDR3 were generated from a genomic DNA template. In TCRdb, the reads were re-called with MiXCR into one record per CDR3 protein. This table has 250,000 to 350,000 distinct CDR3 sequences, roughly 59% appearing once. This TCR derives from a human donor with aplastic anemia. Sequencing was carried out using sorted CD4+, CD8+, or CD8+CD57+ T cells (not recorded which) from PBMCs.

CDR3 loop: CASSPSSGVGEQYF. The CDR3 bases are TGTGCCAGCAGCCCCTCCTCAGGCGTGGGGGAGCAGTACTTC. The chain links TRBV7-3 to TRBJ2-7, with D hard to call. V was cut by 5 bases and J by 7 bases, with 18 bases left in between. Germline V gene sequence: CDR1 SGHTA, CDR2 FQGTGA. CDR3 length: 14 residues.